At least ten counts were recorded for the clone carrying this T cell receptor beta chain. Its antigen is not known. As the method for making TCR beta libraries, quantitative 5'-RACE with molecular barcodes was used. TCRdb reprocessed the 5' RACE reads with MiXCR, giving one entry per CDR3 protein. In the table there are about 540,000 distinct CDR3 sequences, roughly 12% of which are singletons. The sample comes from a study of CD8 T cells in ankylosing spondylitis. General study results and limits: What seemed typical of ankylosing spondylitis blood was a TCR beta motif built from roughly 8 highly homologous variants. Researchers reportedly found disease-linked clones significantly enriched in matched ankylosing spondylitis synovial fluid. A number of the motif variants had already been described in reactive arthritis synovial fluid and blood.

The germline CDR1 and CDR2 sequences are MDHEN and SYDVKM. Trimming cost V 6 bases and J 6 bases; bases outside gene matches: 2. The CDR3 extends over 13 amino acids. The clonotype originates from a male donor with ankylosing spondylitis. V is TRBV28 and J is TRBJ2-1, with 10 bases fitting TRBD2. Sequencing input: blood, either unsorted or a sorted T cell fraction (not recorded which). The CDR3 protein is CASSRTSGNEQFF. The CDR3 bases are TGTGCCAGCAGCCGGACTAGCGGCAATGAGCAGTTCTTC.